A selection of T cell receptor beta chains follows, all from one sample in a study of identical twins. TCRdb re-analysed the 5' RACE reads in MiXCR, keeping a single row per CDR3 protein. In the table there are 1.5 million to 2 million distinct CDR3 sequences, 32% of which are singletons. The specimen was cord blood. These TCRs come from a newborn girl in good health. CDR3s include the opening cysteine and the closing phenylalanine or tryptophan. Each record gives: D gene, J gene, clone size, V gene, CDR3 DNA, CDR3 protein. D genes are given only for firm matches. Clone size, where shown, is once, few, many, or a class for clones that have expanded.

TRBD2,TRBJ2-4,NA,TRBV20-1,TGCAGTGCTAGTGATAAGGGGACTAGCCGACCTTTAGCCAAAAACATTCAGTACTTC,CSASDKGTSRPLAKNIQYF
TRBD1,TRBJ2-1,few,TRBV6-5,TGTGCCAGCAGTTACTCGACAGGGGACAATGAGCAGTTCTTC,CASSYSTGDNEQFF
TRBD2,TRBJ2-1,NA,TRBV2,TGTGCCACCCCTTACAATCGGGGGGTCACCTCGCAGTTCTTC,CATPYNRGVTSQFF
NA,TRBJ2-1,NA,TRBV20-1,TGCAGTGCTAAATACAATGGGCAGTTCTTC,CSAKYNGQFF
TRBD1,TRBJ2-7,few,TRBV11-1,TGTGCCAGCAGCACTCGGACAGGGAACCACGAGCAGTACTTC,CASSTRTGNHEQYF
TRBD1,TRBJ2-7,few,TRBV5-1,TGCGCCAGCAGCTTAAACAGGGGGCTCTACGAGCAGTACTTC,CASSLNRGLYEQYF
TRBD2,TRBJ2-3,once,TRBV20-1,TGCAGTGCTAGAGCCCGGCTAGCGGGGAACGTAGATACGCAGTATTTT,CSARARLAGNVDTQYF
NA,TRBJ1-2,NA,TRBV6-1,TGTGCCAGCAGTACCAACCAGAGGGAGTGGGGGTCCTACTATGGCTACACCTTC,CASSTNQREWGSYYGYTF
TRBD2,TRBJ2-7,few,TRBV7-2,TGTGCCAGCAGCCGGGGACTAGCGGGAGGAGGTTACGAGCAGTACTTC,CASSRGLAGGGYEQYF
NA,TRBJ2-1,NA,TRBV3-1,TGTGCCAGCAGCCATGGGGGCGCTGAGCAGTTCTTC,CASSHGGAEQFF
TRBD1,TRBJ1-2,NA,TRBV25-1,TGTGCCAGCAGTGACATCCGGGACAGGGGCGATGGCTACACCTTC,CASSDIRDRGDGYTF
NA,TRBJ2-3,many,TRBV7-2,TGTGCCAGCAGCTTAGCCACCCCAGGGACAGATACGCAGTATTTT,CASSLATPGTDTQYF
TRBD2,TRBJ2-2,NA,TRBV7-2,TGTGCCAGCAGCTTCCCTCGCCTAGCGGGAAACACCGGGGAGCTGTTTTTT,CASSFPRLAGNTGELFF
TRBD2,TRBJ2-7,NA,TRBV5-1,TGCGCCAGCAGCTTCCGACAGCGGGGGGGCCTCTGCGAGCAGTACTTC,CASSFRQRGGLCEQYF
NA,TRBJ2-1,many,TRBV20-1,TGCAGTGCGGGAGACAATGAGCAGTTCTTC,CSAGDNEQFF
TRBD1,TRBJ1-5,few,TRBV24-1,TGTGCCACCGGGACAGGGGGCCTTCGGGACAATCAGCCCCAGCATTTT,CATGTGGLRDNQPQHF
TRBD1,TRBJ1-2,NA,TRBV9,TGTGCCAGCAGCACGGGACAGGGGAGGCTGTACTATGGCTACACCTTC,CASSTGQGRLYYGYTF